This paragraph reports one T cell receptor (beta chain). What this receptor recognizes is not known. Base qualities were left out, and no much larger clone turns up one base away. This sample was included in a study of cytomegalovirus exposure and HLA in healthy donors listed by TCRdb under 2017. As for the study more broadly: An earlier analysis of fewer than 750 of the donors reported approximately 280 Gb of sequence data and about 120 million unique TCR beta sequences obtained from around 190 million T cells. Rather than using new phenotypic data, the later analysis identified candidate immune exposures from TCR beta sequences and from how often those sequences occurred across donors. An early release covering more than 500 HLA-typed donors comprised about 290 gigabases of sequencing data and 85 million to 100 million unique TCR sequences. The study was designed to test whether signatures of past pathogen exposure could be identified by cataloging public T cell receptors. Across approximately 400 genotyped donors of the cohort, an average of approximately 240,000 unique TCR beta nucleotide sequences per donor were sequenced, and 15% to 20% of those sequences were non-productive. In a later genetic analysis, genome-wide SNP genotypes for about 55% of the roughly 700 donors were used, and that subset was treated as a discovery cohort. Every discovery cohort repertoire had been produced on one sequencing platform. The genetic ancestry cluster associated with self-reported Caucasian donors included approximately 85% of the approximately 430 genotyped donors. Class I and class II HLA loci were covered by the typing at four-digit resolution. To predict cytomegalovirus infection status, the study brought together high-throughput TCR immunosequencing, statistical association of individual TCRs with disease status, and machine learning. Donor age, sex, ethnicity and CMV serostatus were compiled together with the repertoire data. A separate validation cohort of approximately 130 different subjects was used in addition to the roughly 700-subject first cohort. In a later analysis, previously published TCR beta repertoires from several hundred donors were re-analyzed and high-resolution HLA genotyping was added so that TCR occurrence patterns could be studied. The number of typed donors differed by locus: 629-630 for A, B, C, DRB1 and DQB1; 500 to 550 for DQA1; fewer than 610 for DPA1; and around 450 for DPB1. In an earlier analysis of more than 550 of the donors, high-throughput TCR beta sequencing was used to judge whether each TCR beta V gene segment behaved as functional or pseudogenic. About five DR-DQ haplotypes were handled as single units for association and clustering, since linkage in the cohort was strong. The study profiled the T cell repertoires of about 640 subjects by immunosequencing and related them to cytomegalovirus serostatus.

Study-level results and caveats: This cohort had only TCR beta chains sequenced, and the lack of alpha or paired-chain data limited which features could be detected. Broadly in line with IMGT annotations, most TCR beta V segments showed up in productive rearrangements about 87% or about 30% of the time in an earlier analysis of under 700 of the donors. Some IMGT-functional V segments, including TRBV6-2 and TRBV6-3, could not be distinguished by the 87-base-pair reads and were therefore excluded. Because HLA typing was unavailable for some donors at each locus, only the typed subset was used in association tests. Because counts were too low, seventeen rarely observed V segments, including chromosome 9 orphons, were excluded from the earlier analysis of some 590 of the donors. According to a later analysis, parvovirus B19, influenza, CMV and Epstein-Barr virus appeared linked to several top co-occurrence clusters. Most CMV-associated TCR beta chains appeared to be HLA-restricted in a later analysis, and the HLA associations seemed to be driven largely by CMV exposure. A further reported finding was that TCR beta sequences accurately predicted the HLA-A and HLA-B alleles for most subjects in the first cohort. According to the authors, the approach could potentially be generalized to other disease states and immunological phenotypes. Strong co-occurrence of HLA alleles, especially DR and DQ, made assigning TCR associations to individual alleles difficult. The study gave a list of 150 to 200 TCR beta chains associated with cytomegalovirus. In both the original and validation cohorts, the classifier was reported to diagnose cytomegalovirus status with high specificity and sensitivity. A later genetic analysis reported fewer N-insertions in productive TCRs among donors in an Asian-associated ancestry cluster than the 666-donor mean. CMV serostatus was the only immune exposure information available for the cohort. In a later analysis, HLA-associated TCR beta chains were found to be more clonally expanded and to have lower generation probabilities than equally common non-associated chains. Sequencing depth was assumed to be roughly uniform across donors in the presence/absence analyses, though that assumption may not hold. The sequencing pipeline was judged likely to have produced a cluster of highly shared sequence variants as a technical artifact. Linkage disequilibrium might explain the correlated functional status among segregating V segments, but an unknown experimental factor could not be excluded. At a false discovery rate of 0.05, a later analysis linked approximately 18,000 TCR beta sequences to specific HLA alleles. A later genetic analysis associated a missense DCLRE1C variant with V-gene and J-gene trimming of TCR beta chains, and an independent cohort replicated the association. In vitro tests confirmed that three of the cytomegalovirus-associated TCR beta chains recognize cytomegalovirus antigens. According to a later analysis, TCR association rates differed among HLA loci, with DRB1 alleles showing the most associated TCRs and HLA-C alleles showing the fewest. Across donors, most TCR sequences were observed very rarely, whereas some public TCRs were present in many individuals.

The cohort comprised more than 550 healthy bone marrow donors. All cohort members were sampled while nominally healthy, although unrecorded immune exposures were likely present. The donor tested CMV seropositive, placing the donor among the roughly 270 seropositive members of the cohort. Every donor gave a peripheral blood sample, and the peripheral blood mononuclear cells from that sample were used for TCR beta sequencing. The Qiagen DNeasy Blood Extraction Kit was used to extract genomic DNA from the blood cell samples. Library creation used the immunoSEQ multiplex PCR assay. The multiplex PCR relied on a mix of 60 forward primers for TCR Vbeta segments and 13 reverse primers for TCR Jbeta segments. A multiplex PCR assay on genomic DNA amplified the CDR3 region of rearranged TCR beta genes. The Illumina HiSeq System was used to sequence the amplified TCR beta libraries as 87-base-pair reads. In the paper's pipeline: In a later analysis, some 80 million unique TCR beta chains were counted across the approximately 640 repertoires, and around 10 million of these chains were shared by at least two donors. Raw reads were error-corrected and collapsed into unique sequences with a nearest-neighbor algorithm that merged closely related sequences to remove PCR and sequencing errors. CDR3 sequences were aligned to IMGT reference sequences to assign V, D and J gene segments. Each retained sequence needed at least a six-nucleotide match to both a V gene segment and a J gene segment. A rearrangement was called productive if the CDR3 had no stop codons and remained in frame with V and J, and every other rearrangement was called non-productive. Following IMGT convention, CDR3 was defined as the stretch from the second conserved V-encoded cysteine to the conserved J-encoded phenylalanine. In an earlier analysis of 500 to 650 of the donors, sequences lacking an unambiguous match to a single V gene segment were excluded. In an earlier analysis of around 590 of the donors, a V segment was called functional when productive rearrangements were above 56.7%, and segregating when the standard deviation between donors exceeded 5%. A statistical classification framework was built for diagnosing cytomegalovirus status from the catalog of TCR beta chain sequences. A later analysis assigned V and J genes by comparing TCR nucleotide sequences with IMGT/GENE-DB human TR gene sequences. Using the TCRdist pipeline, a later analysis assigned CDR3 sequences along with most-parsimonious VDJ recombination scenarios. In a later analysis, each TCR beta chain was defined by its CDR3 amino acid sequence together with its V-gene family, and reads without a unique V-gene family were excluded. As a way to deal with suspected cross-contamination and a sequencing artifact, a later analysis dropped 500 to 700 nucleotide sequences that were highly shared and had low generation probability. A later analysis calculated a clonal expansion index for each public chain from normalized within-repertoire ranks of inferred template counts. Generation probabilities in a later analysis came from a VDJ recombination model fitted to out-of-frame rearrangements, and those results were checked against IGoR. In a later analysis, hypergeometric tests were used to score TCR-TCR, TCR-HLA and TCR-CMV co-occurrence, with a repertoire-size bias correction applied to TCR pairs. To estimate false discovery rates, a later analysis permuted the HLA or CMV assignments 20 times. In a later analysis, co-occurring TCRs were grouped using DBSCAN, with TCRdist sequence similarity added in when clustering inside HLA-allele-positive subsets. Repertoires with fewer than 30,000 or more than 120,000 public chains, plus five repertoires with anomalous nucleotide sharing, were excluded from co-occurrence clustering. As stored in TCRdb, this immuneACCESS dataset retains in-frame rearrangements with V and J assigned. A fraction of the clones does not appear; measured against another copy, unresolved V genes explain less than half of the discrepancy, and the remainder lacks a known reason. The V and J calls and clone size were taken over from that table, and D and trimming were inferred from the DNA. Across this sample there are approximately 140,000 clones, with about 70% seen only once. The ten largest clones add up to over 2% of the sample.

The germline V gene provides CDR1 MNHNS and CDR2 SASEGT. V and J are trimmed by 5 bases and 3 bases, and the gene matches miss 6 bases of the junction. The CDR3 measures 14 amino acids from cysteine to phenylalanine. The retained sequence is limited to the CDR3, 42 bases, with the frame set at the first base. This clonotype was sampled from a woman aged 55-75 years in good health and CMV-seropositive. Recombination linked TRBV6-1 to TRBJ2-7; TRBD1 fits 8 bases in the junction. Material for sequencing was PBMCs. The CDR3 region: CASSTLTGVYEQYF. The DNA sequence follows: TGTGCCAGCAGTACTCTGACAGGGGTCTACGAGCAGTACTTC.